This T cell receptor (beta chain) appears in the sequencing data of a study of blood T cell repertoires in COVID-19. Trimming removed 2 bases from V and 0 bases from J, with 20 bases in between. CDR3 length: 18 residues. Germline V gene data show CDR1 as MDHEN and CDR2 as SYDVKM. The protocol was immunoSEQ multiplex PCR, while the TCRdb copy is restricted to in-frame clones and leaves out a portion. The sample has 130,000 or so clones; roughly 79% are singletons. This clonotype was obtained from a human donor in a cohort sampled during active COVID-19. The chain uses TRBV28 and TRBJ2-7; D perhaps matches TRBD1 (6 bases). Sequencing was done on a sample of peripheral blood. CDR3 loop: CASSLLGGGSKASYEQYF. DNA of the CDR3: TGTGCCAGCAGTTTACTTGGGGGCGGCAGCAAAGCCTCCTACGAGCAGTACTTC.